The 29 T cell receptor beta chains below all came from one sample that was sequenced in a study of metastatic and nonmetastatic thyroid tumors. Through MiXCR, TCRdb re-clonotyped the PCR reads. The data hold fewer than 50,000 clones, with approximately 15% observed a single time. Patients had received no treatment of any kind before thyroid surgery. Sequenced sample: blood. The source is a female donor with papillary thyroid cancer or a benign thyroid nodule (not recorded which). Some clones in this sample may be carry-over from other donors' samples.

This chain joins TRBV5-1 and TRBJ1-1; 9 nucleotides agree with TRBD1. The germline CDR1 and CDR2 sequences are SGHRS and YFSETQ. The CDR3 has 16 residues. The junction had 9 bases not matched to a gene; V was cut back by 4 bases and J by 2 bases. The CDR3 DNA follows: TGCGCCAGCAGCCTAAAGACAGGGGGAGGCAACACTGAAGCTTTCTTT. Its translation: CASSLKTGGGNTEAFF.

V usage is TRBV3-1 and J usage is TRBJ1-6, with D maybe TRBD1 (6 bases). The germline V gene encodes CDR1 LGHDT and CDR2 YNNKEL (reference sequence). V dropped 4 bases and J dropped 9 bases, with 16 bases sitting between them. The CDR3 runs 15 residues. The CDR3 region has the DNA TGTGCCAGCAGCCCGTTGACAGGTTGGGTTTCACCCCTCCACTTT. Its protein is CASSPLTGWVSPLHF. Full variable domain (remainder filled in from reference TRBV3-1 and TRBJ1-6): DTAVSQTPKYLVTQMGNDKSIKCEQNLGHDTMYWYKQDSKKFLKIMFSYNNKELIINETVPNRFSPKSPDKAHLNLHINSLELGDSAVYFCASSPLTGWVSPLHFGNGTRLTVT.

Many counts were recorded for this clone. The rearrangement uses TRBV6-1 and TRBJ2-6; D call uncertain. Germline V lookup: CDR1 MNHNS, CDR2 SASEGT. V was trimmed by 5 bases and J by 0 bases, leaving 11 bases between them. The CDR3 runs 16 residues. This CDR3 reads CASSLTPSSGANVLTF. CDR3 nucleotides: TGTGCCAGCAGTCTTACACCTAGCTCTGGGGCCAACGTCCTGACTTTC.

This clone was seen at least ten times. The chain couples TRBV12-3 or TRBV12-4 to TRBJ2-1, with 7 bases aligning to TRBD2. There are 14 residues in the CDR3. The ends lost 3 bases at V and 8 bases at J; junction bases unmatched: 7. The CDR3 nucleotides read TGTGCCAGCAGTTTTAGGACTAGTCCTCATGAGCAGTTCTTC. This gives the protein CASSFRTSPHEQFF.

In this sample, this clone turned up many times. The chain recombines TRBV6-4 with TRBJ1-2, with D hard to call. Trimming pared 2 bases from V and 3 bases from J, leaving 13 bases between. CDR1 is MRHNA, CDR2 SNTAGT, per germline. CDR3 size: 15 residues. CDR3 region: CASSDRPNADYGYTF. CDR3 nucleotide sequence: TGTGCCAGCAGTGACAGGCCTAACGCAGACTATGGCTACACCTTC.

This clone was found many times. The chain recombines TRBV24-1 with TRBJ1-2; unclear D gene. This CDR3 has 15 amino acids. CDR1 and CDR2 (germline): KGHDR, SFDVKD. Trimming left V 3 bases short and J 4 bases short, with 14 bases between. In DNA, the CDR3 is TGTGCCACCAGTGATGCCAGCGAAAGAGGCTATGGCTACACCTTC. Its translation is CATSDASERGYGYTF.

This clone occurred once. The V gene is TRBV5-1, the J gene TRBJ1-3; 9 nucleotides align to TRBD1. V was pared by 4 bases and J by 0 bases, with 5 bases of the junction left unmatched. Per the germline V gene, CDR1 is SGHRS and CDR2 is YFSETQ. This CDR3 contains 16 residues. CDR3 nucleotide sequence: TGCGCCAGCAGCGGGGGGACAGGGATCTCTGGAAACACCATATATTTT. Its protein is CASSGGTGISGNTIYF. Full variable domain (rest looked up from reference TRBV5-1 and TRBJ1-3): KAGVTQTPRYLIKTRGQQVTLSCSPISGHRSVSWYQQTPGQGLQFLFEYFSETQRNKGNFPGRFSGRQFSNSRSEMNVSTLELGDSALYLCASSGGTGISGNTIYFGEGSWLTVV.

This clone has ten or more counts. This rearrangement joins TRBV2 to TRBJ2-3; 11 nucleotides line up with TRBD2. This CDR3 is built from 15 residues. Germline V gives CDR1 SNHLY, CDR2 FYNNEI. Trimming at V came to 4 bases and at J to 4 bases, leaving 4 bases not matched to a gene. DNA for the CDR3: TGTGCCAGCAGTGGTACTAGCGGGAGCGCAGATACGCAGTATTTT. It translates to CASSGTSGSADTQYF.

This clone was detected ten times or more. Given a much more abundant clone one base away, this may be a read error. Other nucleotide sequences from this sample produce the same CDR3. The chain employs TRBV3-1 and TRBJ1-2; D is perhaps TRBD1 (5 bases). Germline V gene lookup returns CDR1 LGHDT and CDR2 YNNKEL (reference sequence). The germline V and J ends were trimmed by 4 bases and 8 bases, with 14 bases remaining between them. This CDR3 is built from 13 residues. Here the CDR3 DNA reads TGTGCCAGCAGCCTAGGGGCGGATGGCGGCTACACCTTC. It yields the protein CASSLGADGGYTF.

In its sample, this clone was seen a few times. An end of the junction differs from the germline gene, which may be a read error. The chain joins TRBV4-1 to TRBJ1-1, with D possibly matching TRBD1 (5 bases). The CDR3 is made up of 16 amino acids. In germline, CDR1 is MGHRA, CDR2 YSYEKL. The CDR3 here is CASSQDFYEGNTEALF. The CDR3 nucleotides read TGCGCCAGCAGCCAAGATTTCTATGAGGGGAACACTGAAGCTCTCTTT.

The rearrangement joins TRBV19 to TRBJ2-1; 11 bases are shared with TRBD2. The CDR3 sequence is 15 residues long. Germline CDR1 reads LNHDA; CDR2 reads SQIVND (reference sequence). With 3 bases clipped from V and 3 bases from J, the junction kept 1 base outside the gene matches. The CDR3 loop is CASSMGLAVYNEQFF. The DNA of the CDR3 is TGTGCCAGTAGTATGGGACTAGCGGTCTACAATGAGCAGTTCTTC.

Ten or more counts support this clone. This chain links TRBV6-1 with TRBJ1-1; 7 bases match TRBD1. This CDR3 is 16 amino acids long. Germline V CDR1 and CDR2: MNHNS, SASEGT. After removal of 8 bases from V and 0 bases from J, the junction contained 12 bases not matched to a gene. CDR3 region: CASGSGTAFMNTEAFF. CDR3 bases: TGTGCCAGCGGGTCCGGGACAGCATTTATGAACACTGAAGCTTTCTTT.

This clone was picked up many times. The chain joins TRBV11-3 to TRBJ2-1; unclear D gene. The germline V gene has CDR1 SGHNT and CDR2 YENEEA. Trimming took off 1 base at V and 3 bases at J, with 10 bases between the two ends. This CDR3 contains 15 residues. The CDR3, as DNA: TGTGCCAGCAGCTTAGTGGGCCTGCACTACAATGAGCAGTTCTTC. Residues: CASSLVGLHYNEQFF.

In this sample, this clone turned up many times. This sequence joins TRBV5-1 and TRBJ1-5; D uncertain. Trimming removed 0 bases from V and 2 bases from J, with 9 bases in between. Germline CDR1 is SGHRS and CDR2 is YFSETQ. This CDR3 has 15 residues. CDR3 region: CASSLGGSGNQPQHF. The CDR3 nucleotides are TGCGCCAGCAGCTTGGGAGGGTCCGGCAATCAGCCCCAGCATTTT.

This clone has only a few counts. The genes are TRBV27 and TRBJ2-5; tentative D call: TRBD1 (7 bases). Germline V lookup: CDR1 MNHEY, CDR2 SMNVEV (reference sequence). The V gene lost 3 bases and the J gene lost 8 bases, with 13 bases spanning the gap. The CDR3 has 13 residues. CDR3 region: CASSFVRGDTQYF. In DNA, the CDR3 is TGTGCCAGCAGTTTTGTCAGGGGGGATACCCAGTACTTC.

As concerns this clone: A clone one base away is much larger, so this may be a read error. V and J are TRBV5-6 and TRBJ2-7, with TRBD1 matching 12 bases. This CDR3 contains 14 residues. CDR1 is SGHDT, CDR2 YYEEEE, per germline. V dropped 6 bases and J dropped 7; count of bases not matched to a gene: 8. The CDR3 DNA reads TGTGCCAGCAACCCGGGGACAGGGGGCCGGGAGCAGTACTTC. Encoded protein: CASNPGTGGREQYF.

This clone was recorded many times. This specimen includes other DNA sequences encoding the same CDR3. The chain uses TRBV24-1 and TRBJ1-2, with D maybe TRBD1 (6 bases). CDR1 and CDR2 from the germline V gene are KGHDR and SFDVKD. This CDR3 spans 13 amino acids. Trimming stripped 5 bases from V and 4 bases from J, with 10 bases between. CDR3 nucleotide sequence: TGTGCCACCAGTGGGCAGGACAGCTATGGCTACACCTTC. It yields the protein CATSGQDSYGYTF.

As to this clone: Since a much larger clone is just one base distant, this may be a read error. The genes are TRBV11-1 and TRBJ2-3, with TRBD2 identical over 7 bases. The CDR3 has 15 amino acids. CDR1 and CDR2 from the germline V gene are SGHAT and FQDESV (reference sequence). Trimming removed 8 bases from V and 2 bases from J; junction bases left unmatched: 10. The CDR3 bases are TGTGCCAGCGACCCGCCTAGCGGATTCACAGATACGCAGTATTTT. Amino acid sequence: CASDPPSGFTDTQYF.

This clone was counted ten times or more. Different DNA sequences within this sample yield the same CDR3. V gene TRBV6-1 combines with J gene TRBJ2-7; TRBD1 or TRBD2 may be the D gene (5 bases each). The germline CDR1 and CDR2 sequences are MNHNS and SASEGT. Trimming took off 2 bases at V and 3 bases at J, with 8 bases between the two ends. This CDR3 comprises 13 residues. CDR3 amino acids: CASSEMGVYEQYF. Here the CDR3 DNA reads TGTGCCAGCAGTGAAATGGGGGTCTACGAGCAGTACTTC.

On this clone itself: This may come from a read error, since a much larger clone is one base off. For the CDR3, the DNA is TGTGCCAGCATCACGGGGAGCTACAATGAGCAGTTCTTC. Amino acids: CASITGSYNEQFF. The chain carries TRBV11-2 and TRBJ2-1; D might be TRBD2 (5 bases). Per the germline V gene, CDR1 is SGHAT and CDR2 is FQNNGV. The V gene lost 7 bases and the J gene lost 3 bases, with 10 bases spanning the gap. The CDR3 is 13 amino acids.

The chain employs TRBV5-6 and TRBJ2-4; 12 bases agree with TRBD2. Germline CDR1 reads SGHDT; CDR2 reads YYEEEE. The CDR3 sequence is 16 residues long. V was pared by 4 bases and J by 0 bases, with 2 bases of the junction left unmatched. Written as DNA, the CDR3 is TGTGCCAGCAGCCAGGGACTAGCGGGAGCCAAAAACATTCAGTACTTC. It is translated as CASSQGLAGAKNIQYF.

This clone came up many times. Different DNA sequences within this sample yield the same CDR3. This chain uses TRBV10-3 with TRBJ2-5; 8 bases fit TRBD2. V trimming: 5 bases; J trimming: 4 bases; junction bases outside the gene matches: 6. Germline CDR1 reads ENHRY; CDR2 reads SYGVKD. This CDR3 has 14 amino acids. CDR3 loop: CAISRSGGGETQYF. The CDR3 DNA sequence: TGTGCCATCAGTCGCTCGGGGGGGGGAGAGACCCAGTACTTC.

The chain links TRBV6-1 to TRBJ2-1; possibly TRBD2 for D (5 bases). In germline, CDR1 is MNHNS, CDR2 SASEGT. The CDR3 is 15 residues long. The ends were cut back, 1 base at V and 1 base at J, with 8 bases in the middle. CDR3 protein: CASSEEVASYNEQFF. CDR3 DNA: TGTGCCAGCAGTGAAGAAGTAGCGTCCTACAATGAGCAGTTCTTC.

This clone was seen ten or more times. This chain links TRBV27 with TRBJ1-2, with D possibly matching TRBD1 (5 bases). The CDR3 spans 15 residues. The V gene's germline CDR1 is MNHEY and CDR2 SMNVEV (reference sequence). Deletions cut 2 bases from V and 4 bases from J, with 14 bases between. For the CDR3, the DNA is TGTGCCAGCAGTTTAGCGGGACGGAAGTCCTATGGCTACACCTTC. Translated: CASSLAGRKSYGYTF.

Worth noting for this clone: At one boundary the junction diverges from the germline segment, which might be a read error. The V call is TRBV6-5, the J call TRBJ2-5, with D perhaps matching TRBD2 (6 bases). The CDR3 loop spans 15 amino acids. Germline CDR1 and CDR2: MNHEY and SVGAGI. The CDR3 DNA follows: TGTGCCAGCAGTTATTGCGTGGGGGGTCTGGAGACCAAGTACTTC. Translation gives CASSYCVGGLETKYF.

There are many counts of this clone. The chain couples TRBV4-1 to TRBJ2-7; 15 nucleotides match TRBD2. The V and J ends lost 4 bases and 2 bases, in that order; junction bases with no gene match: 6. Germline V gene sequence: CDR1 MGHRA, CDR2 YSYEKL. The CDR3 sequence is 17 residues long. The CDR3 reads CASSLGLAGGFTYEQYF. In DNA, the CDR3 is TGCGCCAGCAGCCTGGGACTAGCGGGAGGCTTTACCTACGAGCAGTACTTC.

This clone has at least ten counts. This chain joins TRBV5-6 and TRBJ2-5, with TRBD2 as a possible D gene (5 bases). V was shortened by 4 bases and J by 2 bases, with 9 bases between the two germline ends. CDR1 and CDR2 (germline): SGHDT, YYEEEE. This CDR3 is 13 amino acids long. The CDR3 loop is CASSAGLQETQYF. CDR3 DNA sequence: TGTGCCAGCAGCGCCGGACTTCAAGAGACCCAGTACTTC.

The chain links TRBV20-1 to TRBJ2-7, with D perhaps matching TRBD1 or TRBD2 (7 bases each). Trimming removed 3 bases from V and 2 bases from J, with 20 bases in between. Germline V gene sequence: CDR1 DFQATT, CDR2 SNEGSKA (reference sequence). This CDR3 has 16 residues. CDR3 region: CSASHRDSGNAYEQYF. In nucleotides, the CDR3 is TGCAGTGCTAGCCATCGGGACAGCGGGAATGCCTACGAGCAGTACTTC.

The chain employs TRBV19 and TRBJ2-1, with D uncertain. Trimming cost V 4 bases and J 2 bases, with 12 bases left between them. Germline CDR1 LNHDA, CDR2 SQIVND (reference sequence). The CDR3 sequence is 15 residues long. CDR3 in amino acids: CASSKQEATYNEQFF. For the CDR3, the DNA is TGTGCCAGTAGTAAGCAGGAAGCCACCTACAATGAGCAGTTCTTC.